The clone carrying this T cell receptor beta chain was found a few times. What it recognizes is unknown. V was pared by 5 bases and J by 1 base, with 26 bases between. This CDR3 has 20 amino acids. Germline-derived CDR1 and CDR2 are SGHAT and FQNNGV. Making the TCR beta libraries involved quantitative 5'-RACE with molecular barcodes. TCRdb processed the 5' RACE reads anew with MiXCR; each CDR3 protein has one entry. The data contain approximately 220,000 distinct CDR3 sequences, 20% to 30% of them seen just once; the ten biggest clones take up 6.6%. The data belong to a study of CD8 T cells in ankylosing spondylitis. Whole-study findings and limits: In ankylosing spondylitis patients, matched synovial fluid reportedly showed significant enrichment of disease-linked clones.

This sequence joins TRBV11-2 and TRBJ2-2; D tentatively fits TRBD1 or TRBD2 (5 bases each). The TCR originated in a male donor with ankylosing spondylitis or in good health (not recorded which). Sample: blood, either unsorted or a sorted T cell fraction (not recorded which). CDR3 protein: CASSPRDAWGRRLNTGELFF. The CDR3 DNA is TGTGCCAGCAGCCCCCGGGACGCGTGGGGTCGGAGACTGAACACCGGGGAGCTGTTTTTT.